These 19 T cell receptor beta chains share one sample of origin, sequenced in a study of blood T cell repertoires in COVID-19. Sequencing was performed with immunoSEQ multiplex PCR; in TCRdb, only in-frame clones are kept and a portion is missing. Of over 130,000 clones in the sample, approximately 84% were seen once. Sequenced input: peripheral blood. The origin of the receptors is a human donor in a cohort sampled during active COVID-19.

The V call is TRBV12-3 or TRBV12-4, the J call TRBJ2-7; a weak D match, TRBD1 (5 bases). The ends were cut back, 4 bases at V and 9 bases at J, with 13 bases in the middle. The CDR3 covers 12 residues. DNA of the CDR3: TGTGCCAGCAGTTCTACAGGAACATCGCAGTACTTC. This encodes CASSSTGTSQYF.

The chain has TRBV9 and TRBJ1-2, with a weak D call TRBD1 (5 bases). Trimming cost V 0 bases and J 4 bases, with 10 bases left between them. The CDR3 totals 14 residues. Germline values: CDR1 SGDLS, CDR2 YYNGEE. The CDR3 loop is CASSVGGLVYGYTF. For the CDR3, the DNA is TGTGCCAGCAGCGTAGGGGGCTTGGTCTATGGCTACACCTTC. The variable domain in full, completed from reference TRBV9 and TRBJ1-2, reads DSGVTQTPKHLITATGQRVTLRCSPRSGDLSVYWYQQSLDQGLQFLIQYYNGEERAKGNILERFSAQQFPDLHSELNLSSLELGDSALYFCASSVGGLVYGYTFGSGTRLTVV.

This chain joins TRBV3-1 (or the pseudogene TRBV3-2) and TRBJ2-7; no clear D. This CDR3 spans 12 amino acids. Germline V gene data show CDR1 as LGHDT and CDR2 as YNNKEL (reference sequence). V gave up 1 base and J gave up 7 bases, with 8 bases separating them. The chain's CDR3 is CASSQGAGEQYF. CDR3 nucleotides: TGTGCCAGCAGCCAAGGAGCCGGGGAGCAGTACTTC.

The rearrangement links TRBV5-1 to TRBJ1-1; tentatively, D is TRBD1 (5 bases). V was trimmed by 2 bases and J by 1 base, leaving 12 bases between them. This CDR3 spans 15 amino acids. Germline values: CDR1 SGHRS, CDR2 YFSETQ. In DNA, the CDR3 is TGCGCCAGCAGCTTTTTTGGGGGGGAGAACACTGAAGCTTTCTTT. Its protein is CASSFFGGENTEAFF.

CDR3 loop: CASSSGTGEVGYTF. The DNA of the CDR3 is TGCGCCAGCAGCTCCGGGACAGGGGAGGTTGGCTACACCTTC. J is TRBJ1-2 and V is TRBV5-1, with TRBD1 matching over 10 bases. CDR3 length: 14 residues. CDR1 is SGHRS, CDR2 YFSETQ, per germline. With V trimmed by 3 bases and J by 7 bases, 6 bases remained unmatched.

The chain combines TRBV7-2 with TRBJ1-2; weak D call: TRBD1 (6 bases). Per the germline V gene, CDR1 is SGHTA and CDR2 is FQGNSA. V shed 2 bases and J shed 3 bases, with 10 bases lying between them. CDR3 size: 14 residues. The CDR3 loop reads CASSLLTGYYGYTF. The CDR3, as DNA: TGTGCCAGCAGCTTATTGACAGGATACTATGGCTACACCTTC. The whole variable domain, filled in from reference TRBV7-2 and TRBJ1-2, reads GAGVSQSPSNKVTEKGKDVELRCDPISGHTALYWYRQSLGQGLEFLIYFQGNSAPDKSGLPSDRFSAERTGGSVSTLTIQRTQQEDSAVYLCASSLLTGYYGYTFGSGTRLTVV.

The genes are TRBV25-1 and TRBJ1-3, with D perhaps matching TRBD1 (5 bases). The germline CDR1 and CDR2 sequences are MGHDK and SYGVNS. The CDR3 loop spans 16 amino acids. V was cut by 2 bases and J by 2 bases, with 13 bases left in between. The CDR3 region is CASSEGGAGTGNTIYF. The CDR3 DNA sequence: TGTGCCAGCAGTGAAGGCGGAGCAGGGACTGGAAACACCATATATTTT. The full variable domain, in which reference TRBV25-1 and TRBJ1-3 provide the parts outside the CDR3, is EADIYQTPRYLVIGTGKKITLECSQTMGHDKMYWYQQDPGMELHLIHYSYGVNSTEKGDLSSESTVSRIRTEHFPLTLESARPSHTSQYLCASSEGGAGTGNTIYFGEGSWLTVV.

Worth noting for this clone: Other DNA sequences within the sample encode an identical CDR3. This chain connects TRBV27 to TRBJ2-3; 9 bases match TRBD2. J lost 1 base, V lost 5 bases, and 7 bases had no gene match. CDR1 and CDR2 (germline): MNHEY, SMNVEV (reference sequence). This CDR3 is built from 16 residues. CDR3 bases: TGTGCCAGCAGTCCCCTAGCGGGGCCCCGCACAGATACGCAGTATTTT. Its translation: CASSPLAGPRTDTQYF.

Concerning this clone itself: Within the sample, other DNA sequences also encode this same CDR3. This chain connects TRBV18 to TRBJ2-3; 10 nucleotides match TRBD2. Germline values: CDR1 KGHSH, CDR2 LQKENI. The CDR3 covers 16 residues. The V and J ends lost 1 base and 0 bases, in that order; junction bases with no gene match: 1. The CDR3, as DNA: TGTGCCAGCTCACCACTAGCGGGGGGAAGCACAGATACGCAGTATTTT. This gives the protein CASSPLAGGSTDTQYF.

The genes are TRBV6-5 and TRBJ2-7; 9 bases are a match to TRBD1. The V segment lost 7 bases and the J segment 6 bases; nucleotides outside the gene matches: 4. Germline-derived CDR1 and CDR2 are MNHEY and SVGAGI. The CDR3 length is 12 residues. The CDR3 loop is CASTGQGSEQYF. The CDR3 nucleotides read TGTGCCAGCACCGGACAGGGGAGCGAGCAGTACTTC.

The V gene is TRBV3-1 (or the pseudogene TRBV3-2), the J gene TRBJ2-5; D is unresolved. V lost 0 bases and J lost 6, with 8 bases in between. This CDR3 region has 13 residues. Germline V gene sequence: CDR1 LGHDT, CDR2 YNNKEL (reference sequence). DNA for the CDR3: TGTGCCAGCAGCCAAGACGGCGACAAGACCCAGTACTTC. The encoded protein is CASSQDGDKTQYF.

This rearrangement joins TRBV6-5 to TRBJ2-1; 12 bases are a match to TRBD2. The CDR3 consists of 14 residues. Losses at the gene ends were 5 bases for V and 5 bases for J; bases not matched to a gene: 1. Germline V gives CDR1 MNHEY, CDR2 SVGAGI. In nucleotides, the CDR3 is TGTGCCAGCAGTACTAGCGGGGGGAACAATGAGCAGTTCTTC. Translation: CASSTSGGNNEQFF.

The V gene is TRBV6-5, the J gene TRBJ1-2, with 7 bases lining up with TRBD1. Germline V CDR1 and CDR2: MNHEY, SVGAGI. The CDR3 covers 13 residues. The V gene end was trimmed by 6 bases and the J gene end by 6 bases; junction bases not matched to a gene: 7. CDR3 sequence (DNA): TGTGCCAGCAGCCCGGGACAGCCGAATGGCTACACCTTC. It yields the protein CASSPGQPNGYTF.

The gene calls are TRBV6-5 and TRBJ1-5; weak D call: TRBD1 (6 bases). Trimming stripped 5 bases from V and 2 bases from J, with 13 bases between. Germline CDR1 and CDR2: MNHEY and SVGAGI. The CDR3 spans 15 residues. CDR3 in amino acids: CASSTYRDGNQPQHF. CDR3 bases: TGTGCCAGCAGTACGTACAGGGATGGCAATCAGCCCCAGCATTTT.

This chain links TRBV6-5 with TRBJ1-1; maybe TRBD1 (5 bases). The V gene lost 0 bases and the J gene lost 1 base, with 12 bases spanning the gap. CDR3 length: 16 amino acids. CDR1 and CDR2 (germline): MNHEY, SVGAGI. This chain's CDR3 is CASSYSTRAGNTEAFF. As DNA, the CDR3 is TGTGCCAGCAGTTACTCAACCAGGGCCGGGAACACTGAAGCTTTCTTT.

This chain links TRBV9 with TRBJ2-5; TRBD2 aligns across 9 bases. V gave up 3 bases and J gave up 0 bases; unmatched junction bases: 12. Germline CDR1 reads SGDLS; CDR2 reads YYNGEE. This CDR3 region has 18 residues. The CDR3 loop reads CASSDPSSGARYQETQYF. The CDR3 DNA reads as TGTGCCAGCAGCGACCCTTCTAGCGGGGCCCGTTACCAAGAGACCCAGTACTTC.

V gene TRBV12-3 or TRBV12-4 combines with J gene TRBJ2-1; unclear D gene. The V end lost 3 bases, the J end lost 10 bases, and 13 bases lay between the germline ends. The CDR3 runs 13 residues. The CDR3, as DNA: TGTGCCAGCAGTTTCTCCGTCCCCCAGGAGCAGTTCTTC. Translated, it gives CASSFSVPQEQFF.

This chain joins TRBV19 and TRBJ2-7; 7 nucleotides line up with TRBD2. Germline V lookup: CDR1 LNHDA, CDR2 SQIVND (reference sequence). The CDR3 runs 14 residues. V was clipped by 5 bases and J by 0 bases; unmatched bases: 4. The CDR3 loop reads CASSGRAGSYEQYF. The CDR3 coding sequence is TGTGCCAGTAGTGGGAGGGCTGGCTCCTACGAGCAGTACTTC.

The genes are TRBV19 and TRBJ1-1; D may be TRBD1 (5 bases). This CDR3 is 13 amino acids long. The V gene lost 5 bases and the J gene lost 8 bases, with 15 bases spanning the gap. Per germline, CDR1 LNHDA and CDR2 SQIVND (reference sequence). This chain's CDR3 is CASSSRGGLEAFF. The CDR3 DNA sequence: TGTGCCAGTAGTTCCCGGGGGGGATTAGAAGCTTTCTTT.